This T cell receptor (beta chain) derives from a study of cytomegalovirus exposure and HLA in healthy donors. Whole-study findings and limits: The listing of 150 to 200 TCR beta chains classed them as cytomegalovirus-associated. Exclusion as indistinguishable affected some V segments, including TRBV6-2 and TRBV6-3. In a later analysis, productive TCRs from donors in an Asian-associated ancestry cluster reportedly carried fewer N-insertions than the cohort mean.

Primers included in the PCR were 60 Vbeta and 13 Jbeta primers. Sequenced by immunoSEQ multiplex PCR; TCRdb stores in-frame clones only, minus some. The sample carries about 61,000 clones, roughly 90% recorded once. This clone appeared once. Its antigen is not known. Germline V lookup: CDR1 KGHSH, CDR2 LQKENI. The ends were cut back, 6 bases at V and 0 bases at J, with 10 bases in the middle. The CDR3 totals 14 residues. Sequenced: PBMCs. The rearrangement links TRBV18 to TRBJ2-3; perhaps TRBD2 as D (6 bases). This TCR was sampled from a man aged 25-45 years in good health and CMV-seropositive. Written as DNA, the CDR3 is TGTGCCAGCTCCCTTACTAGCAGCACAGATACGCAGTATTTT. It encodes CASSLTSSTDTQYF.